What follows is one T cell receptor beta chain and its context. The sample contains more than one DNA sequence encoding this CDR3. Germline V gene lookup returns CDR1 SGHTA and CDR2 FQGNSA. This CDR3 contains 15 residues. The germline V and J ends were trimmed by 3 bases and 0 bases, with 9 bases remaining between them. Assay used: immunoSEQ multiplex PCR; TCRdb lists only in-frame clones, some missing. This sample yields approximately 94,000 clones, of which around 90% are seen a single time; roughly 0.16% belongs to the top ten. The record originates from a study of siplizumab effects on memory and regulatory T cells.

The V gene is TRBV7-2, the J gene TRBJ2-1, with a possible D match to TRBD2 (6 bases). This TCR was sampled from a human donor in good health. The sequencing input was CD4+ T cells sorted from blood. The CDR3 spells CASSFGGSSYNEQFF. Written as DNA, the CDR3 is TGTGCCAGCAGCTTCGGGGGAAGCTCCTACAATGAGCAGTTCTTC.